The TCR beta chain under discussion was sequenced for a study of cytomegalovirus exposure and HLA in healthy donors listed by TCRdb under 2017. About the study as a whole: An earlier analysis of some 550 of the donors reported more than 250 Gb of sequence data and about 100 million unique TCR beta sequences from 150 million to 200 million T cells. An early release covering roughly 640 HLA-typed donors comprised 250 to 350 gigabases of sequencing data and around 80 million unique TCR sequences. Of the 350 to 450 genotyped donors, roughly 80% were placed in the genetic ancestry cluster associated with self-reported Caucasian donors. The aim of the study was to test whether cataloging public T cell receptors could identify signatures of past pathogen exposure. The study profiled the T cell repertoires of 550 to 700 subjects by immunosequencing and related them to cytomegalovirus serostatus. Besides the first cohort of approximately 710 subjects, a separate validation cohort made up of over 95 different subjects was used. The study combined high-throughput TCR immunosequencing, statistical association of individual TCRs with disease status, and machine learning to predict cytomegalovirus infection status. To study patterns of TCR occurrence, a later analysis re-analyzed previously published TCR beta repertoires from 666 donors and added high-resolution HLA genotyping. Rather than drawing on any new phenotypic data, the later analysis identified candidate immune exposures from TCR beta sequences and the way those sequences occurred across donors. In an earlier analysis of roughly 580 of the donors, high-throughput TCR beta sequencing was used to judge whether each TCR beta V gene segment behaved as functional or pseudogenic. Donor age, sex, ethnicity and CMV serostatus were collected together with the repertoire data. A later genetic analysis used genome-wide SNP genotypes for about 65% of the 666 donors, treating that subset as a discovery cohort. Every repertoire in the discovery cohort had been generated on one and the same sequencing platform. HLA typing covered class I and class II loci at four-digit resolution. Typing coverage differed by locus: A, B, C, DRB1 and DQB1 were typed in roughly 620-630 donors, DQA1 in 522, DPA1 in 600 to 610, and DPB1 in 450 to 480. Roughly 5 DR-DQ haplotypes were handled as single units for association and clustering, since linkage in the cohort was strong. Among around 400 genotyped donors of the cohort, an average of approximately 240,000 unique TCR beta nucleotide sequences was sequenced per donor, of which about 19% were non-productive.

The library was made by the immunoSEQ multiplex PCR assay. For the multiplex PCR, a mixture combining 60 forward primers for TCR Vbeta segments and 13 reverse primers for TCR Jbeta segments was used. The CDR3 region of rearranged TCR beta genes was amplified from genomic DNA with a multiplex PCR assay. Amplified TCR beta libraries were sequenced as 87-base-pair reads on the Illumina HiSeq System. On the authors' methods: Across the 670 or so repertoires, a later analysis counted about 81 million unique TCR beta chains, 9.5 million to 12 million of which were shared by at least two donors. Raw reads were error-corrected and collapsed into unique sequences with a nearest-neighbor algorithm that merged closely related sequences to remove PCR and sequencing errors. Alignment of CDR3 sequences to IMGT reference sequences was used to assign V, D and J gene segments. For a sequence to be retained, a match of at least six nucleotides to both a V gene segment and a J gene segment was required. Rearrangements were called productive when the CDR3 lacked stop codons and stayed in frame with V and J; all others were non-productive. CDR3 was defined by IMGT convention, running from the second conserved V-encoded cysteine to the conserved J-encoded phenylalanine. The earlier analysis of about 610 of the donors excluded sequences that lacked an unambiguous match to a single V gene segment. An earlier analysis of over 450 of the donors classified V segments as functional when productive rearrangements were above 56.7% and as segregating when the standard deviation between donors was above 5%. A statistical classification framework was built for diagnosing cytomegalovirus status from the catalog of TCR beta chain sequences. A later analysis assigned V and J genes by comparing TCR nucleotide sequences with IMGT/GENE-DB human TR gene sequences. In a later analysis, CDR3 sequences and most-parsimonious VDJ recombination scenarios were assigned using the TCRdist pipeline. A later analysis defined each TCR beta chain by its CDR3 amino acid sequence plus V-gene family, and excluded reads lacking a unique V-gene family. As a way to deal with suspected cross-contamination and a sequencing artifact, a later analysis dropped nearly 600 nucleotide sequences that were highly shared and had low generation probability. In a later analysis, a clonal expansion index was calculated for each public chain from normalized within-repertoire ranks of inferred template counts. Generation probabilities in a later analysis came from a VDJ recombination model fitted to out-of-frame rearrangements, and those results were checked against IGoR. In a later analysis, TCR-TCR, TCR-HLA and TCR-CMV co-occurrence was scored with hypergeometric tests, and a repertoire-size bias correction was applied to TCR pairs. In a later analysis, false discovery rates were estimated by permuting HLA or CMV assignments 20 times. In a later analysis, co-occurring TCRs were grouped with DBSCAN, and TCRdist sequence similarity was added when clustering was performed within HLA-allele-positive subsets. Repertoires with fewer than 30,000 or more than 120,000 public chains were left out of co-occurrence clustering, as were several repertoires with anomalous nucleotide sharing. The clones in this table, taken by TCRdb from immuneACCESS, are in-frame only. Not every clone is retained; where verified, under half of the shortfall comes from an unresolved V gene, and the cause of the rest is unknown. That table gives V, J and clone size, and the DNA gave D and trimming. The sample's table covers 49,000 or so clones. 25% to 30% of the sample is held by the ten biggest clonotypes.

Of note for this clone: Its specific antigen is unknown.

The study at large found these results: Specific HLA alleles were associated with roughly 17,000 TCR beta sequences at a false discovery rate of 0.05 in a later analysis. A later analysis found that HLA-associated TCR beta chains were more clonally expanded and had lower generation probabilities than equally common non-associated chains. An association between a missense DCLRE1C variant and V-gene and J-gene trimming of TCR beta chains was found in a later genetic analysis and replicated in an independent cohort. In an earlier analysis of around 600 of the donors, most TCR beta V segments were observed in productive rearrangements about 87% or about 30% of the time, broadly matching IMGT annotations. In a later genetic analysis, fewer N-insertions in productive TCRs were reported among donors in an Asian-associated ancestry cluster than the roughly 710-donor mean. A group of highly shared sequence variants was considered likely to be a technical artifact of the sequencing pipeline. Across donors, most TCR sequences were observed very rarely, whereas some public TCRs were present in many individuals. Because HLA typing was unavailable for some donors at each locus, only the typed subset was used in association tests. In vitro tests confirmed that a few of the cytomegalovirus-associated TCR beta chains recognize cytomegalovirus antigens. The only immune exposure information available for the cohort was CMV serostatus. According to a later analysis, TCR association rates differed among HLA loci, with DRB1 alleles showing the most associated TCRs and HLA-C alleles showing the fewest. A later analysis found that most CMV-associated TCR beta chains appeared HLA-restricted, with HLA associations seemingly driven largely by CMV exposure. Several of the top co-occurrence clusters appeared to be linked to parvovirus B19, influenza, CMV and Epstein-Barr virus, according to a later analysis. Roughly uniform sequencing depth across donors was assumed in presence/absence analyses, although this assumption may not hold. Strong co-occurrence of HLA alleles, especially DR and DQ, made assigning TCR associations to individual alleles difficult. The study gave a list of 150 to 200 TCR beta chains associated with cytomegalovirus. The earlier analysis of nearly 600 of the donors excluded 15 to 20 rarely observed V segments, including chromosome 9 orphons, because counts were too low. The authors suggested that the approach could potentially be generalized to other disease states and immunological phenotypes. The classifier was reported to diagnose cytomegalovirus status with high specificity and sensitivity in both the original and validation cohorts. A further reported finding was that TCR beta sequences accurately predicted the HLA-A and HLA-B alleles for most subjects in the first cohort. Linkage disequilibrium might explain the correlated functional status among segregating V segments, but an unknown experimental factor could not be ruled out. In this cohort, only TCR beta chains were sequenced, and detectable features were limited by the absence of alpha or paired-chain data.

In total, around 600 healthy bone marrow donors made up the cohort. At the time of sampling, all cohort members were nominally healthy, though unrecorded immune exposures were likely present. The donor was CMV seropositive and belonged to the group of 250 to 300 seropositive cohort members. A peripheral blood sample was collected from each donor, and TCR beta sequencing was performed on peripheral blood mononuclear cells. Genomic DNA extraction from the blood cell samples was performed with the Qiagen DNeasy Blood Extraction Kit. The sequenced sample consisted of PBMCs. The origin of this receptor is a man in his forties in good health and CMV-seropositive.

The nucleotide sequence is TGTGCCAGCAGTCCCCGGGACAGTTCTGAAGCTTTCTTT. Its protein is CASSPRDSSEAFF. The chain is assembled from TRBV6-5 and TRBJ1-1, with 7 bases in between that match TRBD1. The CDR1 and CDR2 encoded by the germline V gene are MNHEY and SVGAGI. From V the trimming removes 5 bases and from J it removes 6 bases, while the gene matches leave 6 bases of the junction unaccounted for. From its cysteine to its phenylalanine, the CDR3 spans 13 amino acids. Only CDR3 DNA remains: 39 bases, in frame from the first base.